This paragraph reports one T cell receptor (beta chain). The antigen is unknown. The data originate from a study of CD8+ T cells in alopecia areata. Study-level results: Normal skin's resident alphabeta T cells are sequenced alongside lesional scalp T cells.

Sequencing templates came from extracted RNA that was reverse transcribed into cDNA. Assay used: immunoSEQ multiplex PCR; TCRdb lists only in-frame clones, some missing. The table includes fewer than 250,000 clones, approximately 61% detected once. CDR3 length equals 12 residues. CDR1 SQVTM and CDR2 ANQGSEA come from the germline V gene. Trimming cost V 7 bases and J 1 base, with 10 bases left between them. This sample's treatment: oral pan-JAK inhibitor, 5-10 mg twice daily. The TCR comes from a human donor with alopecia areata. Sequenced here: CD4+ T cells sorted from blood, sampled at week 24, from a patient treated with tofacitinib. The genes are TRBV29-1 and TRBJ1-1; D uncertain. The CDR3 sequence is CSGGEGNTEAFF. CDR3 bases: TGCAGCGGCGGCGAGGGGAACACTGAAGCTTTCTTT.